Reported below is one T cell receptor (beta chain). Clones were read by immunoSEQ multiplex PCR, and TCRdb kept only the in-frame ones, dropping some. The sample records about 270,000 clones, roughly 86% being singletons. The entry originates in a study of blood T cell repertoires in COVID-19. In the study overall: Collection of acute and convalescent COVID-19 samples took place in the United States, Italy and Spain. PBMCs, B-cell-depleted T cells, or T cells were the source of the cDNA or gDNA that made up the material.

CDR3 length: 16 amino acids. V lost 0 bases to trimming and J lost 6 bases; unmatched junction nucleotides: 5. Germline assignment: CDR1 LGHDT and CDR2 YNNKEL (reference sequence). The sequence derives from a man in his forties with active or convalescent COVID-19. The chain employs TRBV3-1 (or the pseudogene TRBV3-2) and TRBJ1-6, with 7 bases identical to TRBD1. The specimen sequenced was peripheral blood. Here the CDR3 DNA reads TGTGCCAGCAGCCAAGATCTCGGGACAGTTAATTCACCCCTCCACTTT. Amino acids: CASSQDLGTVNSPLHF.